The count of the clone carrying this T cell receptor (beta chain) is one. Authors' data handling: Using reference gene primer amplification, nucleated cell counts were estimated. The table came from immunoSEQ multiplex PCR; TCRdb's copy has only in-frame clones and leaves some out. V and J calls and clone size follow that table, whereas D and trimming were derived from the DNA. Here the sample spans over 60,000 clones, roughly 90% being singletons. The sample originates from a study of blood T cell repertoires in COVID-19. Turning to the study itself: There were acute and convalescent COVID-19 samples, and they came from the United States, Italy and Spain. From T cells, B-cell-depleted T cells, or PBMCs came the material, which was cDNA or gDNA.

This CDR3 is built from 14 residues. Deletions cut 6 bases from V and 8 bases from J, with 17 bases between. CDR1 and CDR2 from the germline V gene are MDHEN and SYDVKM. This chain links TRBV28 with TRBJ1-5, with TRBD1 as a possible D gene (5 bases). This TCR was sampled from a human donor in a cohort sampled during active COVID-19. Sequences were obtained from peripheral blood. CDR3 loop: CASRSGSGGEPQHF. CDR3 nucleotides: TGTGCCAGCAGATCAGGGAGCGGCGGGGAGCCCCAGCATTTT.